A single sample is the source of the 30 T cell receptor beta chains below, sequenced in a study of blood T cell repertoires in COVID-19. Only in-frame clones appear in the TCRdb table, and some are missing; sequencing was by immunoSEQ multiplex PCR. The sample comprises almost 350,000 clones, roughly 90% of which are singletons, and just over 1% rests with the top ten. Sequencing was performed on PBMCs or T cells enriched from blood (not recorded which). Receptor source: a woman between 25 and 40 years old who had been exposed to COVID-19.

The chain joins TRBV3-1 (or the pseudogene TRBV3-2) to TRBJ1-3; 7 bases align to TRBD1. CDR1 LGHDT and CDR2 YNNKEL come from the germline V gene (reference sequence). V lost 4 bases, J lost 4 bases, and 7 bases stayed unmatched. The CDR3 sequence is 15 residues long. The CDR3 coding sequence is TGTGCCAGCAGCCCAAGCCAACAGGGGGGAAACACCATATATTTT. This sequence encodes CASSPSQQGGNTIYF.

The genes are TRBV7-6 and TRBJ2-2, with TRBD2 matching over 8 bases. J was trimmed by 1 base and V by 3 bases; bases with no gene match: 13. Germline CDR1 and CDR2: SGHVS and FNYEAQ. CDR3 length: 19 residues. The CDR3 loop reads CASSFSLAGAYLNTGELFF. CDR3 DNA sequence: TGTGCCAGCAGCTTCTCCCTAGCGGGTGCATACCTGAACACCGGGGAGCTGTTTTTT.

The V and J genes are TRBV15 and TRBJ1-6, with no clear D. This CDR3 contains 14 residues. Germline V gives CDR1 LNHNV, CDR2 YYDKDF (reference sequence). V was trimmed by 4 bases and J by 9 bases, leaving 13 bases between them. In nucleotides, the CDR3 is TGTGCCACCAGCACCCCAACCGCGAGTTCACCCCTCCACTTT. Its translation: CATSTPTASSPLHF.

The CDR3 sequence: CASSSNTGTGELFF. As DNA, the CDR3 is TGTGCCAGCAGCTCCAACACAGGGACCGGGGAGCTGTTTTTT. The chain employs TRBV7-3 and TRBJ2-2, with a possible D match to TRBD1 (6 bases). Trimming pared 4 bases from V and 5 bases from J, leaving 11 bases between. Germline CDR1 SGHTA, CDR2 FQGTGA. The CDR3 is 14 residues long.

A single count supports this clone. The V call is TRBV5-1, the J call TRBJ2-3; 7 nucleotides agree with TRBD2. This CDR3 has 13 residues. V trimming: 4 bases; J trimming: 5 bases; junction bases outside the gene matches: 4. Germline CDR1 is SGHRS and CDR2 is YFSETQ. CDR3 amino acids: CASSRPGGDTQYF. The CDR3 DNA sequence: TGCGCCAGCAGCCGGCCGGGGGGAGATACGCAGTATTTT.

This chain connects TRBV5-1 to TRBJ2-7; possibly TRBD1 for D (6 bases). The CDR3 loop spans 12 amino acids. CDR1 is SGHRS, CDR2 YFSETQ, per germline. V lost 3 bases and J lost 3, with 7 bases in between. CDR3: CASSSGVYEQYF. CDR3 in DNA: TGCGCCAGCAGCTCAGGGGTCTACGAGCAGTACTTC.

Concerning this clone: Other DNA sequences in this sample translate to the same CDR3. V usage is TRBV18 and J usage is TRBJ2-2; TRBD2 matches 8 bases. Germline V lookup: CDR1 KGHSH, CDR2 LQKENI. CDR3 size: 16 residues. Trimming removed 1 base from V and 2 bases from J; junction bases left unmatched: 3. The CDR3 loop reads CASSPLTSGNTGELFF. As DNA, the CDR3 is TGTGCCAGCTCACCACTTACTAGCGGAAACACCGGGGAGCTGTTTTTT. The whole variable domain, filled in from reference TRBV18 and TRBJ2-2, reads NAGVMQNPRHLVRRRGQEARLRCSPMKGHSHVYWYRQLPEEGLKFMVYLQKENIIDESGMPKERFSAEFPKEGPSILRIQQVVRGDSAAYFCASSPLTSGNTGELFFGEGSRLTVL.

This clone was observed once. This rearrangement joins TRBV5-1 to TRBJ2-7; weak D call: TRBD1 (6 bases). The V gene lost 4 bases and the J gene lost 6 bases, with 17 bases spanning the gap. CDR3 length: 14 amino acids. Germline V gene lookup returns CDR1 SGHRS and CDR2 YFSETQ. For the CDR3, the DNA is TGCGCCAGCAGCACTACAGGGTTGTCGTTCGAGCAGTACTTC. Protein sequence: CASSTTGLSFEQYF.

The chain has TRBV9 and TRBJ1-6; possibly TRBD1 for D (5 bases). The CDR3 is 16 amino acids. Trimming removed 0 bases from V and 3 bases from J, with 10 bases in between. Germline lookup yields CDR1 SGDLS and CDR2 YYNGEE. As DNA, the CDR3 is TGTGCCAGCAGCGTAGGCTCAGGGCGCTATAATTCACCCCTCCACTTT. Amino acids: CASSVGSGRYNSPLHF.

J is TRBJ1-3 and V is TRBV5-6, with 7 bases that match TRBD1. The V segment lost 1 base and the J segment 0 bases; nucleotides outside the gene matches: 10. This CDR3 contains 18 residues. Germline lookup yields CDR1 SGHDT and CDR2 YYEEEE. This CDR3 is CASSLRTGYFFSGNTIYF. Here the CDR3 DNA reads TGTGCCAGCAGCTTGCGGACAGGCTACTTTTTCTCTGGAAACACCATATATTTT.

This sequence joins TRBV9 and TRBJ2-7; TRBD2 might be the D (6 bases). The ends were cut back, 3 bases at V and 0 bases at J, with 13 bases in the middle. The CDR3 covers 15 residues. Germline CDR1 reads SGDLS; CDR2 reads YYNGEE. The CDR3 here is CASSAAGSISYEQYF. The CDR3 bases are TGTGCCAGCAGCGCGGCGGGGTCCATCTCCTACGAGCAGTACTTC.

This chain links TRBV18 with TRBJ1-1; D gene unclear. Germline CDR1 KGHSH, CDR2 LQKENI. CDR3 size: 16 residues. V was clipped by 0 bases and J by 0 bases, with 11 bases between them. CDR3 protein: CASSPPRAGMNTEAFF. CDR3 coding DNA: TGTGCCAGCTCACCACCGAGGGCAGGAATGAACACTGAAGCTTTCTTT.

V is TRBV11-2 and J is TRBJ1-2; D is ambiguous. The ends were cut back, 3 bases at V and 6 bases at J, with 23 bases in the middle. CDR3 size: 17 residues. The germline V gene encodes CDR1 SGHAT and CDR2 FQNNGV. The CDR3 protein is CASSFPQRVTELHGYTF. CDR3 nucleotides: TGTGCCAGCAGCTTCCCCCAACGGGTTACGGAGCTCCATGGCTACACCTTC.

V is TRBV7-9 and J is TRBJ1-1, with D tentatively TRBD1 (5 bases). The V and J ends lost 3 bases and 1 base respectively, with 15 bases between them. The CDR3 length is 16 residues. From germline, CDR1 is SEHNR and CDR2 FQNEAQ (reference sequence). The CDR3, as DNA: TGTGCCAGCAGCTTTAGGACATCCCCCAAGAACACTGAAGCTTTCTTT. It translates to CASSFRTSPKNTEAFF.

The genes are TRBV19 and TRBJ1-5; no clear D gene. The CDR3 length is 16 residues. The V gene lost 5 bases and the J gene lost 4 bases, with 18 bases spanning the gap. CDR1 is LNHDA and CDR2 is SQIVND in the germline V gene (reference sequence). The CDR3 reads CASSFPGLGWNQPQHF. CDR3 nucleotides: TGTGCCAGTAGTTTCCCGGGATTGGGTTGGAATCAGCCCCAGCATTTT.

The chain carries TRBV7-9 and TRBJ2-7, with D possibly TRBD1 on 5 matching bases. Germline CDR1 and CDR2: SEHNR and FQNEAQ (reference sequence). V lost 2 bases and J 0 bases, leaving 8 bases between the germline ends. The CDR3 runs to 14 residues. Here the CDR3 DNA reads TGTGCCAGCAGCTTACCAGGGTCCTCCTACGAGCAGTACTTC. Protein product: CASSLPGSSYEQYF.

The chain uses TRBV7-6 and TRBJ2-5; 9 nucleotides align to TRBD2. CDR1 is SGHVS and CDR2 is FNYEAQ in the germline V gene. Germline trimming cut 5 bases from V and 0 bases from J; bases unmatched to any gene: 10. The length of the CDR3 is 17 residues. The DNA of the CDR3 is TGTGCCAGCAGCCCTACGAAGCGGGAGGACCACCAAGAGACCCAGTACTTC. Translating it yields CASSPTKREDHQETQYF.

The gene calls are TRBV7-9 and TRBJ2-5; weak D call: TRBD1 (7 bases). V shed 6 bases and J shed 7 bases, with 18 bases lying between them. Germline values: CDR1 SEHNR, CDR2 FQNEAQ (reference sequence). The CDR3 loop spans 14 amino acids. CDR3 coding DNA: TGTGCCAGCAGGACCGGAGGGGACAGCCCGACCCAGTACTTC. Its protein product is CASRTGGDSPTQYF.

The chain carries TRBV5-1 and TRBJ2-1; TRBD1 is a possible D gene (6 bases). Germline CDR1 SGHRS, CDR2 YFSETQ. The V end lost 0 bases, the J end lost 5 bases, and 12 bases lay between the germline ends. This CDR3 comprises 15 residues. In DNA form, the CDR3 reads TGCGCCAGCAGCTTGGAAGGGACACTTAACAATGAGCAGTTCTTC. Translated: CASSLEGTLNNEQFF.

V is TRBV28 and J is TRBJ2-7; D is possibly TRBD1 (5 bases). This CDR3 comprises 13 residues. Germline V gives CDR1 MDHEN, CDR2 SYDVKM. V was trimmed by 5 bases and J by 5 bases, leaving 13 bases between them. The CDR3 region is CASSRTPLNEQYF. For the CDR3, the DNA is TGTGCCAGCAGTCGGACACCACTGAACGAGCAGTACTTC.

The rearrangement uses TRBV18 and TRBJ1-2; TRBD1 might be the D (6 bases). Germline V CDR1 and CDR2: KGHSH, LQKENI. With 8 bases removed from V and 3 bases from J, the gap between germline ends came to 22 bases. The CDR3 length is 16 residues. The DNA for the CDR3 is TGTGCCAGCCGAAAAGCGGGGGCAGAATTCGACTATGGCTACACCTTC. This encodes CASRKAGAEFDYGYTF.

This clone showed up just once. The chain links TRBV3-1 (or the pseudogene TRBV3-2) to TRBJ1-5; D remains ambiguous. The CDR3 runs to 15 residues. Trimming left V 4 bases short and J 0 bases short, with 10 bases between. Germline V gene sequence: CDR1 LGHDT, CDR2 YNNKEL (reference sequence). CDR3: CASSPGVDSNQPQHF. CDR3 bases: TGTGCCAGCAGCCCCGGGGTAGATAGCAATCAGCCCCAGCATTTT.

The chain uses TRBV24-1 and TRBJ2-1; D not certain. The germline V and J ends were trimmed by 5 bases and 0 bases, with 13 bases remaining between them. The V gene's germline CDR1 is KGHDR and CDR2 SFDVKD. CDR3 size: 16 residues. CDR3 DNA: TGTGCCACCAGTGGTGCACGGGTATACTCCTACAATGAGCAGTTCTTC. Its translation: CATSGARVYSYNEQFF.

The genes are TRBV18 and TRBJ1-1; D gene unclear. The CDR3 runs to 14 residues. The germline gives CDR1 KGHSH, CDR2 LQKENI. The V end was cut by 5 bases, the J end by 4 bases, with 14 bases between. The chain's CDR3 is CASSFTGVFTEAFF. For the CDR3, the DNA is TGTGCCAGCTCATTCACCGGGGTGTTCACTGAAGCTTTCTTT.

This clone was counted between two and nine times. J is TRBJ1-1 and V is TRBV5-1; D is ambiguous. The V and J ends lost 3 bases and 1 base respectively, with 7 bases between them. The CDR3 extends over 13 amino acids. Germline V CDR1 and CDR2: SGHRS, YFSETQ. The CDR3 DNA is TGCGCCAGCAGCTCCCTCCGGAACACTGAAGCTTTCTTT. It is translated as CASSSLRNTEAFF.

The CDR3 spells CASSPGQGWTDTQYF. Written as DNA, the CDR3 is TGCGCCAGCAGCCCGGGACAGGGGTGGACAGATACGCAGTATTTT. V is TRBV5-1 and J is TRBJ2-3, with 10 bases lining up with TRBD1. J lost 3 bases, V lost 4 bases, and 5 bases had no gene match. This CDR3 spans 15 amino acids. Germline loops: CDR1 SGHRS, CDR2 YFSETQ. The complete variable domain, with remaining parts taken from reference TRBV5-1 and TRBJ2-3, reads KAGVTQTPRYLIKTRGQQVTLSCSPISGHRSVSWYQQTPGQGLQFLFEYFSETQRNKGNFPGRFSGRQFSNSRSEMNVSTLELGDSALYLCASSPGQGWTDTQYFGPGTRLTVL.

The genes are TRBV28 and TRBJ1-2; 9 bases align to TRBD1. The length of the CDR3 is 16 residues. After removal of 4 bases from V and 5 bases from J, the junction contained 11 bases not matched to a gene. Germline lookup yields CDR1 MDHEN and CDR2 SYDVKM. CDR3 protein: CASSSQQGAFHYGYTF. The CDR3 coding sequence is TGTGCCAGCAGTTCCCAACAGGGGGCGTTTCATTATGGCTACACCTTC.

The gene calls are TRBV5-8 and TRBJ2-4; D is possibly TRBD2 (6 bases). This CDR3 is 15 amino acids long. Trimming removed 0 bases at V and 4 bases at J, with 11 bases between. Germline V gene sequence: CDR1 SGHTS, CDR2 YDEGEE. The CDR3 region has the DNA TGTGCCAGCAGCTTGGGACTAGGCACTAAAAACATTCAGTACTTC. Its translation: CASSLGLGTKNIQYF.

This chain links TRBV7-6 with TRBJ1-3; 7 bases fit TRBD1. CDR1 is SGHVS and CDR2 is FNYEAQ in the germline V gene. V was clipped by 8 bases and J by 4 bases; unmatched bases: 14. The CDR3 is made up of 16 amino acids. For the CDR3, the DNA is TGTGCCAGCCGATCTCGGCAGGGGGATTCAGGAAACACCATATATTTT. It specifies CASRSRQGDSGNTIYF.

The chain combines TRBV7-9 with TRBJ1-1, with 7 bases matching TRBD1. J lost 3 bases, V lost 0 bases, and 7 bases had no gene match. CDR3 size: 16 residues. The germline CDR1 and CDR2 sequences are SEHNR and FQNEAQ (reference sequence). CDR3 region: CASSLAGARGDTEAFF. Here the CDR3 DNA reads TGTGCCAGCAGCTTAGCGGGGGCCAGGGGGGACACTGAAGCTTTCTTT.